The 24 T cell receptor beta chains below were found in one sample sequenced in a study of blood T cell repertoires in COVID-19. Sequencing was performed with immunoSEQ multiplex PCR; in TCRdb, only in-frame clones are kept and a portion is missing. The data hold about 69,000 clones, with roughly 87% observed a single time. The sequenced sample consisted of peripheral blood. The receptors come from a man at least 80 years old with acute or convalescent COVID-19.

The chain recombines TRBV19 with TRBJ2-1; 9 bases are shared with TRBD1. Unmatched junction bases numbered 7, after V lost 6 bases and J lost 7 bases. The CDR3 length is 14 residues. Germline V CDR1 and CDR2: LNHDA, SQIVND (reference sequence). CDR3 protein: CASRRTGARNEQFF. CDR3 bases: TGTGCCAGTAGAAGGACAGGGGCGCGGAATGAGCAGTTCTTC.

This clone appeared a single time. J is TRBJ2-2 and V is TRBV21-1; the D segment call TRBD1 is taken from the table without a DNA check. TRBV21-1 is a known pseudogene. The CDR3 runs to 15 residues. DNA for the CDR3: TGTGCCAGCAGCAAACAGGCCGCGAACACCGGGGAGCTGTTTTTT. Protein sequence: CASSKQAANTGELFF.

V gene TRBV7-2 combines with J gene TRBJ1-1, with 8 bases lining up with TRBD1. The CDR3 extends over 15 amino acids. The junction had 9 bases not matched to a gene; V was cut back by 4 bases and J by 5 bases. CDR1 is SGHTA, CDR2 FQGNSA, per germline. In DNA form, the CDR3 reads TGTGCCAGCAGCTCGAGAGGACAGGGAGGTACTGAAGCTTTCTTT. Its translation: CASSSRGQGGTEAFF.

V and J are TRBV20-1 and TRBJ1-1; a weak D match, TRBD1 (6 bases). The V end was cut by 3 bases, the J end by 5 bases, with 16 bases between. The CDR3 loop spans 14 amino acids. Germline CDR1 and CDR2: DFQATT and SNEGSKA (reference sequence). The DNA of the CDR3 is TGCAGTGCTAGTGATAGGGCCAGGGGAACTGAAGCTTTCTTT. As protein: CSASDRARGTEAFF.

This clone was seen more than once but under ten times. This chain joins TRBV18 and TRBJ1-2; 11 bases agree with TRBD1. Germline V CDR1 and CDR2: KGHSH, LQKENI. J gave up 8 bases and V 1 base, and 3 bases lay outside the gene matches. The length of the CDR3 is 14 residues. CDR3 sequence (DNA): TGTGCCAGCTCACCACGGACAGGGGGCTGGGGCTACACCTTC. This translates into CASSPRTGGWGYTF.

This clone came up a few times. The chain is built from TRBV29-1 and TRBJ2-3; 8 nucleotides line up with TRBD2. CDR3 size: 13 residues. CDR1 and CDR2 from the germline V gene are SQVTM and ANQGSEA. The V and J ends lost 8 bases and 3 bases, in that order; junction bases with no gene match: 7. The CDR3 is CSISGSWTDTQYF. In DNA form, the CDR3 reads TGCAGCATAAGCGGGAGCTGGACAGATACGCAGTATTTT.

The chain links TRBV19 to TRBJ1-1; 7 bases line up with TRBD1. Germline CDR1 reads LNHDA; CDR2 reads SQIVND (reference sequence). Trimming cost V 3 bases and J 4 bases; bases outside gene matches: 5. The CDR3 consists of 14 residues. The CDR3 protein is CASSIGRGLTEAFF. The DNA for the CDR3 is TGTGCCAGTAGTATTGGAAGGGGGCTCACTGAAGCTTTCTTT.

The gene calls are TRBV3-1 (or the pseudogene TRBV3-2) and TRBJ2-1, with 12 bases aligning to TRBD2. The CDR3 has 16 amino acids. J lost 7 bases, V lost 6 bases, and 10 bases had no gene match. In germline, CDR1 is LGHDT, CDR2 YNNKEL (reference sequence). The CDR3 region has the DNA TGTGCCAGCAGTCTATGGACTAGCGGGACTTCTAATGAGCAGTTCTTC. Translated: CASSLWTSGTSNEQFF.

Only a few counts were recorded for this clone. The chain has TRBV7-2 and TRBJ1-5; possibly TRBD1 for D (5 bases). The CDR3 has 16 amino acids. V lost 5 bases and J lost 2, with 16 bases in between. CDR1 is SGHTA and CDR2 is FQGNSA in the germline V gene. In nucleotides, the CDR3 is TGTGCCAGCAGCCCCCGGGCGGGGGAGGGCAATCAGCCCCAGCATTTT. It specifies CASSPRAGEGNQPQHF.

The genes are TRBV24-1 and TRBJ2-3; TRBD2 agrees at 8 bases. The J segment lost 1 base and the V segment lost 4 bases, leaving 6 bases of the junction unmatched. The CDR3 loop spans 16 amino acids. The germline V gene has CDR1 KGHDR and CDR2 SFDVKD. The CDR3 DNA follows: TGTGCCACCAGTGAGCCCGGGCGGGGGGGCACAGATACGCAGTATTTT. It translates to CATSEPGRGGTDTQYF.

V gene TRBV5-6 combines with J gene TRBJ2-1; 8 bases map to TRBD2. Trimming cost V 1 base and J 0 bases; bases outside gene matches: 3. The germline CDR1 and CDR2 sequences are SGHDT and YYEEEE. The length of the CDR3 is 16 residues. The CDR3 reads CASSLQLAASYNEQFF. In nucleotides, the CDR3 is TGTGCCAGCAGCTTGCAACTAGCGGCCTCCTACAATGAGCAGTTCTTC. The full variable domain, in which reference TRBV5-6 and TRBJ2-1 provide the parts outside the CDR3, is DAGVTQSPTHLIKTRGQQVTLRCSPKSGHDTVSWYQQALGQGPQFIFQYYEEEERQRGNFPDRFSGHQFPNYSSELNVNALLLGDSALYLCASSLQLAASYNEQFFGPGTRLTVL.

V usage is TRBV2 and J usage is TRBJ2-7; 9 bases are shared with TRBD2. The germline V gene encodes CDR1 SNHLY and CDR2 FYNNEI. After removal of 5 bases from V and 8 bases from J, the junction contained 13 bases not matched to a gene. CDR3 length equals 15 residues. The CDR3 region is CASSFLAGPVRQQYF. The CDR3 bases are TGTGCCAGCAGTTTTCTAGCGGGGCCGGTACGGCAGCAGTACTTC.

The V call is TRBV18, the J call TRBJ1-5, with D unclear. Germline loops: CDR1 KGHSH, CDR2 LQKENI. Trimming pared 4 bases from V and 1 base from J, leaving 14 bases between. This CDR3 region has 16 residues. The chain's CDR3 is CASSQFVAGSNQPQHF. CDR3 sequence (DNA): TGTGCCAGCTCACAATTCGTTGCCGGGAGCAATCAGCCCCAGCATTTT.

The chain combines TRBV30 with TRBJ2-7; 9 positions agree with TRBD1. The length of the CDR3 is 12 residues. V shed 7 bases, J shed 2 bases, and the junction held 3 bases outside the gene matches. Germline V CDR1 and CDR2: GTSNPN, SVGIG (reference sequence). The CDR3 bases are TGTGCCTTGACAGGGGGACCCTACGAGCAGTACTTC. Protein product: CALTGGPYEQYF.

The chain combines TRBV14 with TRBJ1-4; weak D call: TRBD1 (5 bases). Germline V gives CDR1 SGHDN, CDR2 FVKESK. This CDR3 has 15 amino acids. Trimming removed 4 bases at V and 10 bases at J, with 19 bases between. The CDR3 loop is CASSPQGTSFGKLFF. The CDR3 coding sequence is TGTGCCAGCAGCCCCCAGGGAACCAGTTTTGGAAAACTGTTTTTT.

The table lists this clone with a count of one. The CDR3 DNA reads TGCGCCAGCAGCCTTCCCGGGACAGGGGGCGTAGAAGCTTTCTTT. Protein: CASSLPGTGGVEAFF. V is TRBV4-1 and J is TRBJ1-1; 12 bases fit TRBD1. This CDR3 contains 15 residues. Germline loops: CDR1 MGHRA, CDR2 YSYEKL. V lost 4 bases, J lost 8 bases, and 8 bases stayed unmatched.

This chain's CDR3 is CASSLYPGAGNTIYF. The CDR3 bases are TGTGCCAGCAGCTTATATCCCGGAGCTGGAAACACCATATATTTT. The chain employs TRBV7-2 and TRBJ1-3; D ambiguous. Germline V gene data show CDR1 as SGHTA and CDR2 as FQGNSA. The ends were cut back, 2 bases at V and 2 bases at J, with 10 bases in the middle. The length of the CDR3 is 15 residues.

V usage is TRBV10-3 and J usage is TRBJ1-2, with no clear D. CDR1 and CDR2 from the germline V gene are ENHRY and SYGVKD. V dropped 5 bases and J dropped 4 bases, with 14 bases sitting between them. The CDR3 consists of 14 residues. The CDR3 reads CAISQVVSSYGYTF. The CDR3 DNA is TGTGCCATCAGTCAGGTGGTGAGTAGCTATGGCTACACCTTC.

The chain is built from TRBV6-5 and TRBJ2-7; the D is unclear. V was clipped by 2 bases and J by 4 bases, with 9 bases between them. In germline, CDR1 is MNHEY, CDR2 SVGAGI. The CDR3 is made up of 13 amino acids. CDR3 in amino acids: CASSYEALYEQYF. The CDR3 nucleotides are TGTGCCAGCAGTTACGAGGCCCTTTACGAGCAGTACTTC.

This clone was recorded only once. This chain's CDR3 is CAASGLAYNEQFF. CDR3 DNA sequence: TGTGCCGCCTCGGGACTAGCGTACAATGAGCAGTTCTTC. The rearrangement joins TRBV10-3 to TRBJ2-1, with 10 bases matching TRBD2. The ends lost 11 bases at V and 4 bases at J; junction bases unmatched: 5. The germline CDR1 and CDR2 sequences are ENHRY and SYGVKD. This CDR3 is 13 amino acids long.

This chain connects TRBV14 to TRBJ2-3; 9 positions agree with TRBD2. CDR3 length equals 16 residues. Trimming took 5 bases from V and 2 from J; bases not matched to a gene: 8. Germline V CDR1 and CDR2: SGHDN, FVKESK. The CDR3 here is CASSLRLAGSTDTQYF. CDR3 bases: TGTGCCAGCAGCTTGAGGCTAGCGGGATCCACAGATACGCAGTATTTT.

The rearrangement joins TRBV10-2 to TRBJ2-6; D not certain. Germline values: CDR1 WSHSY, CDR2 SAAADI. This CDR3 comprises 14 residues. V lost 5 bases to trimming and J lost 2 bases, with 7 bases between them. The CDR3 protein is CASSLGAGANVLTF. In DNA form, the CDR3 reads TGCGCCAGCAGTCTAGGAGCTGGGGCCAACGTCCTGACTTTC.

V usage is TRBV7-2 and J usage is TRBJ2-7; 8 nucleotides align to TRBD2. The CDR3 is 15 residues long. The V gene end was trimmed by 7 bases and the J gene end by 6 bases; junction bases not matched to a gene: 14. Germline lookup yields CDR1 SGHTA and CDR2 FQGNSA. CDR3 nucleotide sequence: TGTGCCAGCACCCCTGACGGGCTAGCGGGCGGCGAGCAGTACTTC. This codes for CASTPDGLAGGEQYF.

V and J are TRBV20-1 and TRBJ1-3; TRBD1 might be the D (6 bases). Trimming took off 3 bases at V and 11 bases at J, with 20 bases between the two ends. From germline, CDR1 is DFQATT and CDR2 SNEGSKA (reference sequence). The CDR3 spans 14 residues. DNA of the CDR3: TGCAGTGCTAGTTCTACAGGGCTGAGGAACGCCATATATTTT. Its protein is CSASSTGLRNAIYF.